This T cell receptor (beta chain) was sequenced during a study of T cell repertoires in ileal Crohn's disease. Whole-study context: Operated complications were stricturing disease (roughly 60%) and penetrating disease (about 39%). General observations from the study: Clonal expansions were more frequent in active smokers than non-smokers at surgery. Mucosal expansions were suggested to be mainly CD8 T cells.

This clone was counted only a few times. The target antigen is unknown. TCRdb keeps only in-frame clones here, not all; method: immunoSEQ multiplex PCR. The sample lists some 17,000 clones, 65% to 85% occurring once. Germline V gene sequence: CDR1 SGHTS, CDR2 YDEGEE. V lost 0 bases to trimming and J lost 6 bases, with 10 bases between them. The CDR3 sequence is 15 residues long. The receptor's source is an adult with Crohn's disease. The chain employs TRBV5-8 and TRBJ1-6; possible D gene TRBD1, 6 bases. What was sequenced was ileal tissue. CDR3 sequence reads: CASSLGTEPNSPLHF. CDR3 DNA sequence: TGTGCCAGCAGCTTGGGGACAGAGCCTAATTCACCCCTCCACTTT.